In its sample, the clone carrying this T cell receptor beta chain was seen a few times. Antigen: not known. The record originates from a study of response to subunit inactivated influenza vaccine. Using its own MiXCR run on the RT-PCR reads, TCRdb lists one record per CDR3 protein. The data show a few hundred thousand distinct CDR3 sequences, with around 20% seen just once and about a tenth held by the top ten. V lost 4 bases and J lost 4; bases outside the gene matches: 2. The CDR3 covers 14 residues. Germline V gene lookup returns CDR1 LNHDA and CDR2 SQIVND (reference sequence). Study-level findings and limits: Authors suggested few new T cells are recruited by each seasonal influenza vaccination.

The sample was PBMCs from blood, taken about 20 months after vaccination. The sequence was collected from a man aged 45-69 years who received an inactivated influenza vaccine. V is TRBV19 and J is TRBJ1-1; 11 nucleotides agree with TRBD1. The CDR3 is CASSTGTGGTEAFF. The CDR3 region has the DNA TGTGCCAGTAGTACCGGGACAGGGGGCACTGAAGCTTTCTTT.